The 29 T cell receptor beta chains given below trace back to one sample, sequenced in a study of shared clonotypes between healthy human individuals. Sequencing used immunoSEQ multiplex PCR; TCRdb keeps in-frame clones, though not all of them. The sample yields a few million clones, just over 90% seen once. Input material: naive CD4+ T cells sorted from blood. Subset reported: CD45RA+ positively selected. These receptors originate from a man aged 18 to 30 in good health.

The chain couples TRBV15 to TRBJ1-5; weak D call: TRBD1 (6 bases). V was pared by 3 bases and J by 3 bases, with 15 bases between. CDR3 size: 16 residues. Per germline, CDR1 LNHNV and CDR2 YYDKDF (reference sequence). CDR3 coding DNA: TGTGCCACCAGCAGCCTCACAGGGAAGAACAATCAGCCCCAGCATTTT. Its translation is CATSSLTGKNNQPQHF.

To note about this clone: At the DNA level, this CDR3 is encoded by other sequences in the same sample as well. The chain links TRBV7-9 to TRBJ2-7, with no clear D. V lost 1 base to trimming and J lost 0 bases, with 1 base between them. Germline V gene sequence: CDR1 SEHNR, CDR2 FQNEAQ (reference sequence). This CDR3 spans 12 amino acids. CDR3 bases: TGTGCCAGCAGCTTAGGCTCCTACGAGCAGTACTTC. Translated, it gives CASSLGSYEQYF.

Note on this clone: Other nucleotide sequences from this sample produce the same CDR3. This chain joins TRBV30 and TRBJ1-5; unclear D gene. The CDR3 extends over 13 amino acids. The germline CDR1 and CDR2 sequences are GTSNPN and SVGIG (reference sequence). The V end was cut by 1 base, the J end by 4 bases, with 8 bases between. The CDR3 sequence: CAWSAGLNQPQHF. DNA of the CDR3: TGTGCCTGGAGTGCCGGCCTTAATCAGCCCCAGCATTTT.

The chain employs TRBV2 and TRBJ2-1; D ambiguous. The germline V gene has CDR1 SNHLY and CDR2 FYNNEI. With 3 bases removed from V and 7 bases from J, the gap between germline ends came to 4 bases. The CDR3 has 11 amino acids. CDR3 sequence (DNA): TGTGCCAGCAGTGACGTGAATGAGCAGTTCTTC. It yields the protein CASSDVNEQFF.

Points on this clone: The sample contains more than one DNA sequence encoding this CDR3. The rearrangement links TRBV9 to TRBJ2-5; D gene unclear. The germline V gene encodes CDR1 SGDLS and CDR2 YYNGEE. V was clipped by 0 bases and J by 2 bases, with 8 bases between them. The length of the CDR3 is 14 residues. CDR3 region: CASSVGRNQETQYF. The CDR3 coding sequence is TGTGCCAGCAGCGTAGGGCGGAATCAAGAGACCCAGTACTTC.

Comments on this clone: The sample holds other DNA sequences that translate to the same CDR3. CDR3 DNA: TGTGCCAGCAGCTTAGGGCTAGCCCGCACCGGGGAGCTGTTTTTT. Protein sequence: CASSLGLARTGELFF. The chain employs TRBV7-2 and TRBJ2-2; perhaps TRBD2 as D (5 bases). Germline assignment: CDR1 SGHTA and CDR2 FQGNSA. The CDR3 has 15 residues. V dropped 1 base and J dropped 4 bases, with 10 bases sitting between them.

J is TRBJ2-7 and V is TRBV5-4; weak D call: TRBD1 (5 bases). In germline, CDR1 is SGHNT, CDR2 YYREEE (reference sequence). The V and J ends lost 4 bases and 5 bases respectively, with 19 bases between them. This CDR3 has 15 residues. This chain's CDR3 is CASSLGAGLNNEQYF. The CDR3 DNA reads TGTGCCAGCAGCCTTGGGGCCGGGCTGAATAACGAGCAGTACTTC.

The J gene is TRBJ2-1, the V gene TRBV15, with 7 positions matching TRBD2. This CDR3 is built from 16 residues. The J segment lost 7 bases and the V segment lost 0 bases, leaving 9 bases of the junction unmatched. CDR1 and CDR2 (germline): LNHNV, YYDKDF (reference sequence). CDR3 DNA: TGTGCCACCAGCAGAGATCCCTCGGGAGGTCTTAATGAGCAGTTCTTC. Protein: CATSRDPSGGLNEQFF.

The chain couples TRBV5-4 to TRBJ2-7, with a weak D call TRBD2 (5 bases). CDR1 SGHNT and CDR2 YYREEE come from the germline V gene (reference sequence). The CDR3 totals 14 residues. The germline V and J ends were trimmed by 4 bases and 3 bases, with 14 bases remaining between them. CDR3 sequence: CASSLGSGIYEQYF. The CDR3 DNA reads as TGTGCCAGCAGCCTCGGATCCGGGATCTACGAGCAGTACTTC.

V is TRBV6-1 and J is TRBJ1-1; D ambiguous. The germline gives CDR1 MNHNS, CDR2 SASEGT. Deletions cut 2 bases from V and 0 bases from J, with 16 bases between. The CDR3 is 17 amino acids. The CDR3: CASSEWGFGGMNTEAFF. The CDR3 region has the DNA TGTGCCAGCAGTGAATGGGGATTTGGAGGCATGAACACTGAAGCTTTCTTT.

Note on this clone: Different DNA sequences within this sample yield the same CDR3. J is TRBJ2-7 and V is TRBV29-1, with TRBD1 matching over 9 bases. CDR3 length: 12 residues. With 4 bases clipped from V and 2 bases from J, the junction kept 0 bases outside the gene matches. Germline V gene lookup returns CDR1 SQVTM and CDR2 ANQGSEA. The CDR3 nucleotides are TGCAGCGTTGGACAGGGGGCCTACGAGCAGTACTTC. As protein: CSVGQGAYEQYF.

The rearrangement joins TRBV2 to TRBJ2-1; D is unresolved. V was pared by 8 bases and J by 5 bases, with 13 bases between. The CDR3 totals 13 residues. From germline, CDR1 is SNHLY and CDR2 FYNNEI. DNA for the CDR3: TGTGCCAGCTTCCACACTTTGGACAATGAGCAGTTCTTC. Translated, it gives CASFHTLDNEQFF.

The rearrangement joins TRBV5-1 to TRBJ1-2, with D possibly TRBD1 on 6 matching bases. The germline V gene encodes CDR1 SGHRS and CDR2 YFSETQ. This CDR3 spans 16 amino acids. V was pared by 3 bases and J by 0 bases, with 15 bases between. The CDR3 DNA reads TGCGCCAGCAGCTCCGGGGGCGCGTCTTCTAACTATGGCTACACCTTC. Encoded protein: CASSSGGASSNYGYTF.

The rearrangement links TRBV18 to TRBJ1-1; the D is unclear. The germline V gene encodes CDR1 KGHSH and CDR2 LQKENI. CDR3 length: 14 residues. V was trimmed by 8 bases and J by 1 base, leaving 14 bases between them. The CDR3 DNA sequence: TGTGCCAGCCAAATCGGACTGGCGAACACTGAAGCTTTCTTT. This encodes CASQIGLANTEAFF.

In DNA, the CDR3 is TGCGCCAGCAGTCAACAGGGCGGCGACGAGACCCAGTACTTC. Its translation is CASSQQGGDETQYF. The chain links TRBV23-1 to TRBJ2-5; D may be TRBD1 (5 bases). TRBV23-1 is an ORF, with its function uncertain. Trimming cost V 2 bases and J 5 bases, with 12 bases left between them. This CDR3 is 14 amino acids long.

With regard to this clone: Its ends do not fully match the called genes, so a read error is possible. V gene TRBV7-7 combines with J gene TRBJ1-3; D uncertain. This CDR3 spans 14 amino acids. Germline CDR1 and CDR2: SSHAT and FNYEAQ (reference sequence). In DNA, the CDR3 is TGTGCTAGCAGCTTACTCGGGTCCGGAAACACCATATATTTT. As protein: CASSLLGSGNTIYF.

The CDR3 protein is CASSVATSGNFHEQYF. The CDR3 nucleotides read TGTGCCAGCAGCGTAGCGACTAGCGGGAACTTTCACGAGCAGTACTTC. The chain is built from TRBV9 and TRBJ2-7, with 11 bases matching TRBD2. V gave up 0 bases and J gave up 5 bases; unmatched junction bases: 7. Germline CDR1 is SGDLS and CDR2 is YYNGEE. This CDR3 region has 16 residues.

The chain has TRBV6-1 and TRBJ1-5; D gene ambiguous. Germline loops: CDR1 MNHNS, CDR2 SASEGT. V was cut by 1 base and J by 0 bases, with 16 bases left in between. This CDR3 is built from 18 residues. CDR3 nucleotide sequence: TGTGCCAGCAGTGAAGATGGTTTGGCACTTTATAGCAATCAGCCCCAGCATTTT. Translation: CASSEDGLALYSNQPQHF.

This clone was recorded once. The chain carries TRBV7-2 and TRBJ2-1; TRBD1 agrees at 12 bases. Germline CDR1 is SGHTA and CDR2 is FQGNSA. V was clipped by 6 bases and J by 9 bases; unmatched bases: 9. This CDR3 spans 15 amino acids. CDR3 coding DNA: TGTGCCAGCAGAAGGGACAGGGGGCGCGGGTCTGAGCAGTTCTTC. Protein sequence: CASRRDRGRGSEQFF.

CDR3 in DNA: TGTGCCAGAAGGCGTTCGGGGGAAGGGTTTGATCAGCCCCAGCATTTT. Amino acid sequence: CARRRSGEGFDQPQHF. V gene TRBV5-3 combines with J gene TRBJ1-5, with D possibly TRBD1 on 5 matching bases. TRBV5-3 is identified as an open reading frame with a role that is uncertain. The CDR3 is 16 amino acids. Trimming took 5 bases from V and 5 from J, leaving 20 bases between them.

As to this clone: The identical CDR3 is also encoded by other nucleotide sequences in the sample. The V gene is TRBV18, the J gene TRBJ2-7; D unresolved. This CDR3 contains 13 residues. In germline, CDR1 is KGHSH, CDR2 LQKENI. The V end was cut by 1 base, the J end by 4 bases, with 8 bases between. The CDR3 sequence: CASSPLTAYEQYF. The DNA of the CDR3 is TGTGCCAGCTCACCACTAACGGCTTACGAGCAGTACTTC.

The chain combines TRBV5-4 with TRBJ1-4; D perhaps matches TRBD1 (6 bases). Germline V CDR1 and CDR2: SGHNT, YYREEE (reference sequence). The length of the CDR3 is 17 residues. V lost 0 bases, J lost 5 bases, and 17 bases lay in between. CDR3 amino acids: CASSLGQDRLSNEKLFF. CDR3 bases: TGTGCCAGCAGCTTGGGGCAAGACAGGCTATCGAATGAAAAACTGTTTTTT. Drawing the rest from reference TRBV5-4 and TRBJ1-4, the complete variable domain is ETGVTQSPTHLIKTRGQQVTLRCSSQSGHNTVSWYQQALGQGPQFIFQYYREEENGRGNFPPRFSGLQFPNYSSELNVNALELDDSALYLCASSLGQDRLSNEKLFFGSGTQLSVL.

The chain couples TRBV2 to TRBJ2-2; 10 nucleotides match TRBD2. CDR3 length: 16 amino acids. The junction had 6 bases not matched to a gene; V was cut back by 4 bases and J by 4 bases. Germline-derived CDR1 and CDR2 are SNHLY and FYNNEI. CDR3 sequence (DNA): TGTGCCAGCAGTGGGGCGGCTAGCGGGAGCACCGGGGAGCTGTTTTTT. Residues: CASSGAASGSTGELFF.

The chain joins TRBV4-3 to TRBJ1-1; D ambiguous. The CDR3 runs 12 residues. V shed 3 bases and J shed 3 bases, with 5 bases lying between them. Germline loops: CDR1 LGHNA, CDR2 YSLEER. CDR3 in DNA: TGCGCCAGCAGCCACGGCCACACTGAAGCTTTCTTT. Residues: CASSHGHTEAFF.

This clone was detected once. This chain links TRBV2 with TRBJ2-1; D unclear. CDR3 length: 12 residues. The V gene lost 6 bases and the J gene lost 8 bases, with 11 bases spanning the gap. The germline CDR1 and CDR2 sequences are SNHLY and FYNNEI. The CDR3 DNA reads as TGTGCCAGCAGCGTAAGGTTTGATGAGCAGTTCTTC. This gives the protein CASSVRFDEQFF.

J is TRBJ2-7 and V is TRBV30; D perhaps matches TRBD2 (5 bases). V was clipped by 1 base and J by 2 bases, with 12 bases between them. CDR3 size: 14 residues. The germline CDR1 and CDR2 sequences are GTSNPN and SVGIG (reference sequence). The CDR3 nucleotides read TGTGCCTGGAGTGGATCGGGAATGACCTACGAGCAGTACTTC. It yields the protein CAWSGSGMTYEQYF. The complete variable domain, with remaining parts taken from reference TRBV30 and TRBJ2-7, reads SQTIHQWPATLVQPVGSPLSLECTVEGTSNPNLYWYRQAAGRGLQLLFYSVGIGQISSEVPQNLSASRPQDRQFILSSKKLLLSDSGFYLCAWSGSGMTYEQYFGPGTRLTVT.

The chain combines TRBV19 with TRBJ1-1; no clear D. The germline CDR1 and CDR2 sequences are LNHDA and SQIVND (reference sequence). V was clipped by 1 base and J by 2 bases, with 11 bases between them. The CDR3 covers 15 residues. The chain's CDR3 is CASSIGAKINTEAFF. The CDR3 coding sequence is TGTGCCAGTAGTATAGGCGCAAAGATTAACACTGAAGCTTTCTTT.

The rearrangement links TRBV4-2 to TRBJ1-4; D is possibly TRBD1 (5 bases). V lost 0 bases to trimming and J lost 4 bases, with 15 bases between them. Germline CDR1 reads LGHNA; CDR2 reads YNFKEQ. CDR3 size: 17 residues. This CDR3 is CASSQEGQKTFNEKLFF. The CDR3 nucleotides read TGTGCCAGCAGCCAAGAGGGGCAGAAGACTTTTAATGAAAAACTGTTTTTT.

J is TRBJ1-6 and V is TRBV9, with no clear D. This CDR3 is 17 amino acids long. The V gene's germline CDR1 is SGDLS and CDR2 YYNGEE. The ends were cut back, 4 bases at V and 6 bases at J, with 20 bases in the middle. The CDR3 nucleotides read TGTGCCAGCAGCCTTAGCGGGGAGGCCAAGGGTAATTCACCCCTCCACTTT. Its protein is CASSLSGEAKGNSPLHF.